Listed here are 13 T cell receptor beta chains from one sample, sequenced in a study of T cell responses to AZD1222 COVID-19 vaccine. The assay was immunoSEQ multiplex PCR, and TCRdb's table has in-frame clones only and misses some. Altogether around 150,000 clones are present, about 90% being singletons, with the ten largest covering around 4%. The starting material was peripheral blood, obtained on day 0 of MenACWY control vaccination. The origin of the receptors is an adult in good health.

The CDR3 DNA reads TGTGCCAGCAGCCAAGTAGACCTCTATGGCTACACCTTC. It codes for CASSQVDLYGYTF. The V and J genes are TRBV4-2 and TRBJ1-2; D not resolved. Germline V gives CDR1 LGHNA, CDR2 YNFKEQ. The CDR3 consists of 13 residues. V was trimmed by 1 base and J by 4 bases, leaving 7 bases between them.

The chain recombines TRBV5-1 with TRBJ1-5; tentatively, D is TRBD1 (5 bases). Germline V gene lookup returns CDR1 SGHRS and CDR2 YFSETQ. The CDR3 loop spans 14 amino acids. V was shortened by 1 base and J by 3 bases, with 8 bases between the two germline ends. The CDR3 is CASSLWGNNQPQHF. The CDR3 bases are TGCGCCAGCAGCTTGTGGGGGAACAATCAGCCCCAGCATTTT.

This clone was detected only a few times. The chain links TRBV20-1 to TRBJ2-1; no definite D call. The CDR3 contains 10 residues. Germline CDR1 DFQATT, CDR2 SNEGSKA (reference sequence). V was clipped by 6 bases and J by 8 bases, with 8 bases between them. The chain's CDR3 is CSASSDEQFF. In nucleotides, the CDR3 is TGCAGTGCCTCCTCCGATGAGCAGTTCTTC.

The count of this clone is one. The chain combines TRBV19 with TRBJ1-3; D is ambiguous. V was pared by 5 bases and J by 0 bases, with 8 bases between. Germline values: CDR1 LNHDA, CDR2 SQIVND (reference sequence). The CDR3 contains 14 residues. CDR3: CASSPFNSGNTIYF. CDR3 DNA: TGTGCCAGTAGTCCTTTCAACTCTGGAAACACCATATATTTT.

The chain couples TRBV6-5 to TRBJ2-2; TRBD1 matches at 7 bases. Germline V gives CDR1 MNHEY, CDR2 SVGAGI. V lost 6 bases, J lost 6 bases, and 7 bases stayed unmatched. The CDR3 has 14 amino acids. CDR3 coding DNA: TGTGCCAGCAGCCCCGTAGGGGGCGCCGGGGAGCTGTTTTTT. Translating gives CASSPVGGAGELFF.

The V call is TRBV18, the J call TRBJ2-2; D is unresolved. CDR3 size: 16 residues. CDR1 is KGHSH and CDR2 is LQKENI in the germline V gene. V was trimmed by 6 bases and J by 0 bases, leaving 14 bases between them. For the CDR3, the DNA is TGTGCCAGCTCCCCCCGGCCGCAGCCGAACACCGGGGAGCTGTTTTTT. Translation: CASSPRPQPNTGELFF.

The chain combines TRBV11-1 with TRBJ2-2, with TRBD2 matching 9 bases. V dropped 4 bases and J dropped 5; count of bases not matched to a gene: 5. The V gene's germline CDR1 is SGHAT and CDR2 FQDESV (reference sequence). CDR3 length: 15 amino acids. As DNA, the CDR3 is TGTGCCAGCAGCTCGATGAGCGGGAGGACCGGGGAGCTGTTTTTT. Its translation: CASSSMSGRTGELFF.

CDR3 sequence reads: CASTPDANYEQYF. The CDR3 DNA is TGTGCCAGCACCCCGGACGCGAACTACGAGCAGTACTTC. The V call is TRBV7-9, the J call TRBJ2-7; D unclear. The germline V and J ends were trimmed by 7 bases and 3 bases, with 13 bases remaining between them. CDR3 length: 13 residues. Germline V gives CDR1 SEHNR, CDR2 FQNEAQ (reference sequence).

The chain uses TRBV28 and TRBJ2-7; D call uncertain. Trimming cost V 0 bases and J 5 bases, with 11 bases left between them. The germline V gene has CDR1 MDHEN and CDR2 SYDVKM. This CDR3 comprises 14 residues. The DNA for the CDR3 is TGTGCCAGCAGTTTATGGGGTCTGTTGGACGAGCAGTACTTC. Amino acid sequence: CASSLWGLLDEQYF.

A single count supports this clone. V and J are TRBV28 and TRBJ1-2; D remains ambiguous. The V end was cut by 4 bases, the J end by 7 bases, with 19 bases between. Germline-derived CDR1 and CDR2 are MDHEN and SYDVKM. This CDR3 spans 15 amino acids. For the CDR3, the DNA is TGTGCCAGCAGTTCCCGGGCGCGGAGACAATCTGGCTACACCTTC. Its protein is CASSSRARRQSGYTF.

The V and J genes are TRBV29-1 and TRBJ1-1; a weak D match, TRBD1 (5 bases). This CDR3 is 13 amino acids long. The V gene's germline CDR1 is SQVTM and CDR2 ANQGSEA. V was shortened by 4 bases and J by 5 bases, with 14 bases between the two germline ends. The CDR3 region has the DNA TGCAGCGTTGTGGGTGCCGGGGGTACTGAAGCTTTCTTT. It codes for CSVVGAGGTEAFF.

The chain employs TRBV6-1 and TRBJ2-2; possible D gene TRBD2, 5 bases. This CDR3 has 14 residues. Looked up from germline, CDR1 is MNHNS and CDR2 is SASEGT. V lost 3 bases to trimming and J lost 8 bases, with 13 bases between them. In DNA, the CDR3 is TGTGCCAGCAGTGAGTGGAGGTACGAAGGGGAGCTGTTTTTT. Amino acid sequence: CASSEWRYEGELFF.

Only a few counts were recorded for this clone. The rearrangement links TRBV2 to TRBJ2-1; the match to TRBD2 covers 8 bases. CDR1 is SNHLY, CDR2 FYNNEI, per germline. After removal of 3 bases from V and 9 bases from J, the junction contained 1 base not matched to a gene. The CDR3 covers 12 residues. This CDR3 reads CASSDGGVEQFF. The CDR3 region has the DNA TGTGCCAGCAGTGACGGGGGGGTTGAGCAGTTCTTC.